The 25 T cell receptor beta chains presented below share a single source sample, sequenced in a study of siplizumab effects on memory and regulatory T cells. Clones were read by immunoSEQ multiplex PCR, and TCRdb kept only the in-frame ones, dropping some. Here the sample spans 80,000 to 130,000 clones, about 95% being singletons. The sequencing sample was made of Tregs sorted from blood. These receptor sequences come from a human donor in good health.

On this clone itself: Compared with germline, one end of the junction differs, possibly owing to a read error. The CDR3 DNA follows: TGTGCCAGCAGTTTGTCTAGCGGCTACTATGAGCAGTTCTTC. The encoded protein is CASSLSSGYYEQFF. This sequence joins TRBV28 and TRBJ2-1, with 7 positions matching TRBD2. This CDR3 contains 14 residues. Germline lookup yields CDR1 MDHEN and CDR2 SYDVKM.

This chain links TRBV5-6 with TRBJ1-2, with TRBD1 identical over 10 bases. Per germline, CDR1 SGHDT and CDR2 YYEEEE. The CDR3 consists of 13 residues. V shed 2 bases and J 8 bases; nucleotides not matched to a gene: 3. The CDR3 protein is CASSFDRGQGYTF. CDR3 DNA: TGTGCCAGCAGCTTCGACAGGGGGCAAGGCTACACCTTC.

This chain connects TRBV11-2 to TRBJ1-3; TRBD1 agrees at 10 bases. V lost 1 base, J lost 2 bases, and 5 bases stayed unmatched. The CDR3 spans 17 residues. Germline V gene data show CDR1 as SGHAT and CDR2 as FQNNGV. The CDR3 DNA reads TGTGCCAGCAGCTTAGGAAGGGACAGGGGCACTGGAAACACCATATATTTT. Protein: CASSLGRDRGTGNTIYF.

The rearrangement joins TRBV7-8 to TRBJ1-1; no reliable D call. V lost 1 base to trimming and J lost 0 bases, with 9 bases between them. The germline V gene has CDR1 SGHVS and CDR2 FQNEAQ. The CDR3 consists of 15 residues. CDR3: CASSLDSSMNTEAFF. The CDR3 nucleotides are TGTGCCAGCAGCTTAGACAGCTCCATGAACACTGAAGCTTTCTTT.

The CDR3 nucleotides are TGTGCCAGCAGCCCCCTATCATGGAGGGGACAATACTTC. Its protein product is CASSPLSWRGQYF. V usage is TRBV7-8 and J usage is TRBJ2-7; perhaps D is TRBD1 or TRBD2 (6 bases each). This CDR3 has 13 amino acids. Germline V gives CDR1 SGHVS, CDR2 FQNEAQ. V lost 5 bases and J lost 13, with 21 bases in between.

This sequence joins TRBV29-1 and TRBJ2-2; D gene unclear. The CDR3 spans 12 residues. Trimming cost V 6 bases and J 7 bases, with 12 bases left between them. CDR1 and CDR2 from the germline V gene are SQVTM and ANQGSEA. CDR3 in DNA: TGCAGCGTCCATAGAGAAGGCGGGGAGCTGTTTTTT. Its protein product is CSVHREGGELFF.

This chain connects TRBV19 to TRBJ2-7; 14 bases line up with TRBD2. CDR3 length: 16 residues. Per germline, CDR1 LNHDA and CDR2 SQIVND (reference sequence). Losses at the gene ends were 2 bases for V and 6 bases for J; bases not matched to a gene: 6. The CDR3 region is CASSIRGTSGRPEQYF. CDR3 DNA sequence: TGTGCCAGTAGTATAAGGGGGACTAGCGGGAGACCCGAGCAGTACTTC.

The CDR3 loop reads CASGGTRINEQFF. CDR3 in DNA: TGTGCCAGCGGGGGGACTAGGATCAATGAGCAGTTCTTC. The chain has TRBV14 and TRBJ2-1, with TRBD2 matching 8 bases. Unmatched junction bases numbered 6, after V lost 8 bases and J lost 6 bases. This CDR3 has 13 amino acids. Germline-derived CDR1 and CDR2 are SGHDN and FVKESK.

The chain couples TRBV28 to TRBJ2-3; D not resolved. Trimming took 2 bases from V and 6 from J, leaving 9 bases between them. The length of the CDR3 is 13 residues. Germline-derived CDR1 and CDR2 are MDHEN and SYDVKM. For the CDR3, the DNA is TGTGCCAGCAGTTTAAGGTCCCCGGATACGCAGTATTTT. The encoded protein is CASSLRSPDTQYF.

The chain recombines TRBV7-9 with TRBJ2-4; D is uncertain. V was trimmed by 3 bases and J by 1 base, leaving 13 bases between them. Germline V gives CDR1 SEHNR, CDR2 FQNEAQ (reference sequence). The CDR3 is made up of 16 amino acids. In DNA form, the CDR3 reads TGTGCCAGCAGCTTGAGAGTCGTGGGGGCCAAAAACATTCAGTACTTC. This gives the protein CASSLRVVGAKNIQYF.

The DNA of the CDR3 is TGTGCCAGTAGCGTCCTCAGGGGCGAAAAACTGTTTTTT. Translating it yields CASSVLRGEKLFF. The chain combines TRBV19 with TRBJ1-4, with D perhaps TRBD1 (6 bases). Germline V gene data show CDR1 as LNHDA and CDR2 as SQIVND (reference sequence). Trimming left V 6 bases short and J 8 bases short, with 13 bases between. CDR3 length: 13 amino acids.

The rearrangement joins TRBV7-9 to TRBJ2-1; no definite D call. The V end lost 4 bases, the J end lost 8 bases, and 27 bases lay between the germline ends. CDR1 and CDR2 (germline): SEHNR, FQNEAQ (reference sequence). The CDR3 is 18 residues long. CDR3 in DNA: TGTGCCAGCAGCTCCCGGAGCCCTGATTGGATTGGTCGGGATGAGCAGTTCTTC. Its translation: CASSSRSPDWIGRDEQFF.

The V and J genes are TRBV28 and TRBJ2-7; the match to TRBD2 covers 9 bases. The CDR3 extends over 14 amino acids. With 1 base clipped from V and 4 bases from J, the junction kept 2 bases outside the gene matches. CDR1 MDHEN and CDR2 SYDVKM come from the germline V gene. CDR3 sequence (DNA): TGTGCCAGCAGTTTATCGGGACTAGCTTACGAGCAGTACTTC. Translated: CASSLSGLAYEQYF.

The chain joins TRBV2 to TRBJ1-2, with a tentative D call TRBD1 (5 bases). The CDR3 is made up of 14 amino acids. Between the trimmed V and J ends, which lost 2 bases and 4 bases, there was a span of 11 bases. Per germline, CDR1 SNHLY and CDR2 FYNNEI. The CDR3 reads CASSERPGGYGYTF. CDR3 in DNA: TGTGCCAGCAGTGAACGTCCCGGGGGCTATGGCTACACCTTC.

This chain joins TRBV6-5 and TRBJ2-2; D may be TRBD2 (6 bases). This CDR3 is 13 amino acids long. Germline assignment: CDR1 MNHEY and CDR2 SVGAGI. The V and J ends lost 9 bases and 4 bases respectively, with 12 bases between them. CDR3 sequence: CASGRKVTGELFF. The CDR3 DNA reads TGTGCCAGTGGGAGGAAAGTCACCGGGGAGCTGTTTTTT.

The chain has TRBV27 and TRBJ2-7, with a weak D call TRBD2 (5 bases). The CDR3 extends over 12 amino acids. Germline V lookup: CDR1 MNHEY, CDR2 SMNVEV (reference sequence). Trimming took 6 bases from V and 1 from J, leaving 7 bases between them. CDR3 region: CASRRGSYEQYF. CDR3 bases: TGTGCCAGCAGGCGAGGGTCCTACGAGCAGTACTTC.

The chain recombines TRBV5-1 with TRBJ2-1, with D maybe TRBD2 (6 bases). Trimming removed 6 bases at V and 8 bases at J, with 18 bases between. Germline CDR1 and CDR2: SGHRS and YFSETQ. The CDR3 has 14 amino acids. CDR3 amino acids: CASNLRPGLHEQFF. The CDR3 coding sequence is TGCGCCAGCAACCTAAGGCCGGGACTTCATGAGCAGTTCTTC.

This clone appeared a single time. The V gene is TRBV7-9, the J gene TRBJ2-7, with D unresolved. This CDR3 is 14 amino acids long. V lost 3 bases to trimming and J lost 1 base, with 10 bases between them. Germline CDR1 SEHNR, CDR2 FQNEAQ (reference sequence). In DNA form, the CDR3 reads TGTGCCAGCAGCTTTCACAGCCTTTCCTACGAGCAGTACTTC. It yields the protein CASSFHSLSYEQYF.

The J gene is TRBJ1-2, the V gene TRBV2; 7 bases are shared with TRBD1. The V segment lost 9 bases and the J segment 5 bases; nucleotides outside the gene matches: 15. The CDR3 consists of 15 residues. Germline V gene sequence: CDR1 SNHLY, CDR2 FYNNEI. CDR3 bases: TGTGCCAGTCGGCAGGGGGACAGCTATGTATATGGCTACACCTTC. Protein product: CASRQGDSYVYGYTF.

The genes are TRBV11-2 and TRBJ2-2, with 10 bases fitting TRBD2. This CDR3 has 18 residues. Looked up from germline, CDR1 is SGHAT and CDR2 is FQNNGV. The V segment lost 3 bases and the J segment 1 base; nucleotides outside the gene matches: 8. In DNA, the CDR3 is TGTGCCAGCAGCTTGGGACTAGCGCTAATACTGAACACCGGGGAGCTGTTTTTT. This gives the protein CASSLGLALILNTGELFF. Combining the CDR3 with reference TRBV11-2 and TRBJ2-2 gives the whole variable domain EAGVAQSPRYKIIEKRQSVAFWCNPISGHATLYWYQQILGQGPKLLIQFQNNGVVDDSQLPKDRFSAERLKGVDSTLKIQPAKLEDSAVYLCASSLGLALILNTGELFFGEGSRLTVL.

The V call is TRBV30, the J call TRBJ2-5; D might be TRBD1 (6 bases). Germline loops: CDR1 GTSNPN, CDR2 SVGIG (reference sequence). The CDR3 has 13 amino acids. Trimming removed 2 bases at V and 5 bases at J, with 12 bases between. CDR3 sequence: CAWSRTDFETQYF. For the CDR3, the DNA is TGTGCCTGGAGTCGGACAGATTTTGAGACCCAGTACTTC.

This clone occurred once. The chain is built from TRBV5-1 and TRBJ2-7; 8 bases fit TRBD2. This CDR3 has 15 residues. Germline CDR1 and CDR2: SGHRS and YFSETQ. The V gene end was trimmed by 4 bases and the J gene end by 0 bases; junction bases not matched to a gene: 6. The CDR3 sequence is CASSGAGAISYEQYF. The CDR3 nucleotides read TGCGCCAGCAGCGGAGCGGGAGCTATCTCCTACGAGCAGTACTTC.

The chain links TRBV2 to TRBJ2-7; 10 positions match TRBD1. Germline V gives CDR1 SNHLY, CDR2 FYNNEI. The CDR3 has 13 residues. V dropped 6 bases and J dropped 12; count of bases not matched to a gene: 11. DNA for the CDR3: TGTGCCAGCAGGAGACAGGGGGCCTGGATAAGGTACTTC. It yields the protein CASRRQGAWIRYF.

The chain uses TRBV7-9 and TRBJ1-2; D might be TRBD1 (6 bases). The germline gives CDR1 SEHNR, CDR2 FQNEAQ (reference sequence). V lost 1 base and J 8 bases, leaving 14 bases between the germline ends. The CDR3 loop spans 14 amino acids. DNA of the CDR3: TGTGCCAGCAGCTTAGTGCAAGGGGGAGAAGGCTACACCTTC. Translating it yields CASSLVQGGEGYTF.

The V and J genes are TRBV6-5 and TRBJ2-3; D uncertain. Germline-derived CDR1 and CDR2 are MNHEY and SVGAGI. The V and J ends lost 4 bases and 4 bases respectively, with 15 bases between them. The CDR3 has 15 residues. In DNA, the CDR3 is TGTGCCAGCAGTTCGACTCAAAGGTTTGCAGATACGCAGTATTTT. Protein sequence: CASSSTQRFADTQYF.